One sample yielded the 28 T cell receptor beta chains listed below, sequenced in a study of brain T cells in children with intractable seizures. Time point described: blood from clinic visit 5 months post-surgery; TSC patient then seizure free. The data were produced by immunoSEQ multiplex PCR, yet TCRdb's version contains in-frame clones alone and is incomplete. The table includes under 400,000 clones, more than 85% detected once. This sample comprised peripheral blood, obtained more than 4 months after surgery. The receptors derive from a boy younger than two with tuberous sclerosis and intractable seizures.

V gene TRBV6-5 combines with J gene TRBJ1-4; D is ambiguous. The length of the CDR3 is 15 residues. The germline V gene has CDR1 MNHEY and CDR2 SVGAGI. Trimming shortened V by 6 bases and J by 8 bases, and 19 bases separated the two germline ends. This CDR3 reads CASSPSRERTEKLFF. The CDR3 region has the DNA TGTGCCAGCAGCCCCTCGCGGGAGAGAACCGAAAAACTGTTTTTT.

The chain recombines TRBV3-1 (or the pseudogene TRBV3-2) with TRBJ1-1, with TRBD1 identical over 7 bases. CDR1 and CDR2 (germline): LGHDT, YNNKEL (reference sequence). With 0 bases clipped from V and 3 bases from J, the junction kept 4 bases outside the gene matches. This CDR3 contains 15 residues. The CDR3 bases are TGTGCCAGCAGCCAAGATCTAGGACAGGACACTGAAGCTTTCTTT. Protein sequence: CASSQDLGQDTEAFF.

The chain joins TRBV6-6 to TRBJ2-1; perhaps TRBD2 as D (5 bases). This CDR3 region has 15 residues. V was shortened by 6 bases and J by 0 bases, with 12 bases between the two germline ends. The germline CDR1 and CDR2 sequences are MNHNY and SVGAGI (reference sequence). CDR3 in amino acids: CASSTVGSSYNEQFF. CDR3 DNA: TGTGCCAGCAGCACCGTTGGGAGCTCCTACAATGAGCAGTTCTTC.

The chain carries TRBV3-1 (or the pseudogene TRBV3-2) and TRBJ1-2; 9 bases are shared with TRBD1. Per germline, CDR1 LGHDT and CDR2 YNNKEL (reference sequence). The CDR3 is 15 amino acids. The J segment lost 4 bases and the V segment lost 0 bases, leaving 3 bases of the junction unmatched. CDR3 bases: TGTGCCAGCAGCCAAGAAACAGGGGGCGTCTATGGCTACACCTTC. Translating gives CASSQETGGVYGYTF.

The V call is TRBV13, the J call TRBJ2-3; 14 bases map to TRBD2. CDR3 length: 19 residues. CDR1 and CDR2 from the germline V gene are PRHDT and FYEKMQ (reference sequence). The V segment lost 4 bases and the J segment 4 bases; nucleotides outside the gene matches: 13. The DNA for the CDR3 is TGTGCCAGCAGCTCCGAAGTAGACGGGACTAGCGGGAGCCCAGATACGCAGTATTTT. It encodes CASSSEVDGTSGSPDTQYF.

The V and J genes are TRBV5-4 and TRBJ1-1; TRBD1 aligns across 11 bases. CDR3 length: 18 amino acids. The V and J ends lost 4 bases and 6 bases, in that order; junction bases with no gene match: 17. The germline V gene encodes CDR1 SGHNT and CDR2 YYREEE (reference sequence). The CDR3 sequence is CASSPSLDRGHLGAEAFF. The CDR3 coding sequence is TGTGCCAGCAGCCCGTCGCTGGACAGGGGGCACTTAGGTGCTGAAGCTTTCTTT. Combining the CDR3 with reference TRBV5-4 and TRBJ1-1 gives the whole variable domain ETGVTQSPTHLIKTRGQQVTLRCSSQSGHNTVSWYQQALGQGPQFIFQYYREEENGRGNFPPRFSGLQFPNYSSELNVNALELDDSALYLCASSPSLDRGHLGAEAFFGQGTRLTVV.

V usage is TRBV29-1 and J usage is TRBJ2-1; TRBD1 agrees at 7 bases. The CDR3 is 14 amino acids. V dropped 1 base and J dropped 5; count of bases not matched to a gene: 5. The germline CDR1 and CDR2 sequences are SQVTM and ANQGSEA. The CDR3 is CSVEGWDRNNEQFF. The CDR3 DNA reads TGCAGCGTTGAAGGTTGGGACAGAAACAATGAGCAGTTCTTC.

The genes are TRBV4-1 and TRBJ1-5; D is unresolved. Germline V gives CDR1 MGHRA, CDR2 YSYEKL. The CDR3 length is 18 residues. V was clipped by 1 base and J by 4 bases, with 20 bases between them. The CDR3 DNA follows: TGCGCCAGCAGCCAAGCTCCACAAGGTTGGATTTTAAATCAGCCCCAGCATTTT. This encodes CASSQAPQGWILNQPQHF.

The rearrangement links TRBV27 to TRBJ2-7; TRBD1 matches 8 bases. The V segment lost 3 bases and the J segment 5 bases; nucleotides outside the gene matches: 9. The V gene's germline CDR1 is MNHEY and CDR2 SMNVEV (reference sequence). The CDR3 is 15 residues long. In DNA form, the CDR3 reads TGTGCCAGCAGTTTTGGACAGGGTCAGTTCCACGAGCAGTACTTC. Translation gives CASSFGQGQFHEQYF.

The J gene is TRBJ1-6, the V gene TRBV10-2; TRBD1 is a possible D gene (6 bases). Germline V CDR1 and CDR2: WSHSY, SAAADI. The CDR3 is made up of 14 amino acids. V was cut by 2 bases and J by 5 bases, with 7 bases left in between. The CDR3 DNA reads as TGCGCCAGCAGTGAGACAGGGAATAATTCACCCCTCCACTTT. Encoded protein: CASSETGNNSPLHF.

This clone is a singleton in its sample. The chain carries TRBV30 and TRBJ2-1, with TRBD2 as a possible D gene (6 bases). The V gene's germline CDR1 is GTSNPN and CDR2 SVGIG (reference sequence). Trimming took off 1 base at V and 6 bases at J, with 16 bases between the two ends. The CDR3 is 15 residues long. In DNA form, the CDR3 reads TGTGCCTGGAGTGGTGGGACTCTCCCGCGCAATGAGCAGTTCTTC. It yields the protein CAWSGGTLPRNEQFF.

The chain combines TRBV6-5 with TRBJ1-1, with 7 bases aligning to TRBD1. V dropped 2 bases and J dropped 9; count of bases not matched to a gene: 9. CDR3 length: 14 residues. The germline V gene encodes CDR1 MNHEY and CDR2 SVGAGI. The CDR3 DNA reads TGTGCCAGCAGTTACAGGGGGCGGGGGGCCCAAGCTTTCTTT. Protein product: CASSYRGRGAQAFF.

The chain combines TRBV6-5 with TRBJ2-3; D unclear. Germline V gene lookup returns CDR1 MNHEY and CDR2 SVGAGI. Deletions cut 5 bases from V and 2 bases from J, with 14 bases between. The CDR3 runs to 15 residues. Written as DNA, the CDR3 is TGTGCCAGCAGTCCCCTAGGTCCCTCCACAGATACGCAGTATTTT. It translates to CASSPLGPSTDTQYF.

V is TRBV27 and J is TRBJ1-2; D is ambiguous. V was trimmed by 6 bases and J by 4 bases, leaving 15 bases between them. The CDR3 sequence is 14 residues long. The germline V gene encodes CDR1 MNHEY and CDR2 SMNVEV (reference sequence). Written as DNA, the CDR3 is TGTGCCAGCAGCGTAACGTCGGGGAGCTATGGCTACACCTTC. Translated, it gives CASSVTSGSYGYTF.

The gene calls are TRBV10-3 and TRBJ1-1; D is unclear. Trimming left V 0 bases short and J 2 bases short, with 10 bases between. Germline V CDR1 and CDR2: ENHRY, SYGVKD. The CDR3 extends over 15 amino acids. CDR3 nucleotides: TGTGCCATCAGTGAGTCGGCAGGCGTTAACACTGAAGCTTTCTTT. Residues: CAISESAGVNTEAFF.

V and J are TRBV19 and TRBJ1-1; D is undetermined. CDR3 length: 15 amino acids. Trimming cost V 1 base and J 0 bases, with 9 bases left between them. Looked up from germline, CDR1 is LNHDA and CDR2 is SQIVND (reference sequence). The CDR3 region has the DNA TGTGCCAGTAGTATAGGCGGTGCAGTGAACACTGAAGCTTTCTTT. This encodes CASSIGGAVNTEAFF.

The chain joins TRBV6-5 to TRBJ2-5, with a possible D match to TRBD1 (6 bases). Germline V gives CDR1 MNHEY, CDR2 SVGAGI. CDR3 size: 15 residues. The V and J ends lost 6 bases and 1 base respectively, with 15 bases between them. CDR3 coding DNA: TGTGCCAGCAGCCCGACAGGAACCCGCCAAGAGACCCAGTACTTC. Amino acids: CASSPTGTRQETQYF.

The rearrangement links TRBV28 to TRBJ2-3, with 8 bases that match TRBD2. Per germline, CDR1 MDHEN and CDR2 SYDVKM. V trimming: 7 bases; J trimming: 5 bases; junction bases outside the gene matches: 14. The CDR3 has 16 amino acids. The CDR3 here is CASNLSGGRGKDTQYF. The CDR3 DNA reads TGTGCCAGCAACCTCTCGGGGGGGCGGGGTAAAGATACGCAGTATTTT.

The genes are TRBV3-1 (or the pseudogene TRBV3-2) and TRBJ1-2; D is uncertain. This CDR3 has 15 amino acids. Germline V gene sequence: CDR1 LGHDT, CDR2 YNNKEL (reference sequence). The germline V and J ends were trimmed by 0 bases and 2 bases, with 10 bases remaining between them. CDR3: CASSQDQLGNYGYTF. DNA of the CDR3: TGTGCCAGCAGCCAAGATCAGTTGGGGAACTATGGCTACACCTTC.

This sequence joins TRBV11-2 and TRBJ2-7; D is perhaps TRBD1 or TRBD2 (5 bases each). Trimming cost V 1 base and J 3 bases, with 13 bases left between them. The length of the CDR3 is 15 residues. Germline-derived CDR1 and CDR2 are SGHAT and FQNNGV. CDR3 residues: CASSLGDRRLYEQYF. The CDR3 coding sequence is TGTGCCAGCAGCTTAGGGGACCGAAGACTCTACGAGCAGTACTTC.

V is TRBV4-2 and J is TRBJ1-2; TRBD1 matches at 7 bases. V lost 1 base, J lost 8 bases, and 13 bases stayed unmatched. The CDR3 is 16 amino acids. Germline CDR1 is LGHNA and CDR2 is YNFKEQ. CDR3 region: CASSQVLIRGTAGYTF. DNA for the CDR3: TGTGCCAGCAGCCAAGTACTCATCCGAGGGACAGCCGGCTACACCTTC.

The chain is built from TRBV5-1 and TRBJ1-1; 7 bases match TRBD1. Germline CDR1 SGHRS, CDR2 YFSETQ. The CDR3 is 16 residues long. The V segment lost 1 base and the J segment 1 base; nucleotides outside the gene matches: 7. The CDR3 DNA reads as TGCGCCAGCAGCTTGTGGGGCCGGACAGGGAACACTGAAGCTTTCTTT. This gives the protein CASSLWGRTGNTEAFF. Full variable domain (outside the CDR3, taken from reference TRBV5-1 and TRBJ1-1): KAGVTQTPRYLIKTRGQQVTLSCSPISGHRSVSWYQQTPGQGLQFLFEYFSETQRNKGNFPGRFSGRQFSNSRSEMNVSTLELGDSALYLCASSLWGRTGNTEAFFGQGTRLTVV.

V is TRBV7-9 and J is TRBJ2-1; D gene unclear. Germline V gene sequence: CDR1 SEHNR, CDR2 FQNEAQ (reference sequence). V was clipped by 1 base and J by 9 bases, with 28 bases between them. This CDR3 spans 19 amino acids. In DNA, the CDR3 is TGTGCCAGCAGCTTAGTGCACCTGGGTCAGTCACGGCTCGGAAGTGAGCAGTTCTTC. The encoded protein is CASSLVHLGQSRLGSEQFF.

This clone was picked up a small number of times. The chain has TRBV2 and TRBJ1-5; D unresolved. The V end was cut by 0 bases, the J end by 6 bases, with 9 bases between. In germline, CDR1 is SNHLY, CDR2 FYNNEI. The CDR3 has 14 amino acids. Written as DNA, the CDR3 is TGTGCCAGCAGTGAAGCCTTTTCGCGTCAGCCCCAGCATTTT. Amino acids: CASSEAFSRQPQHF.

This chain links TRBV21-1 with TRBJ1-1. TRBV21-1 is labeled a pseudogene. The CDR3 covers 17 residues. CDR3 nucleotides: TGTGCCAGCAGCAAATGGAGGGACGGCCCCAGGGGCACTGAAGCTTTCTTT. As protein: CASSKWRDGPRGTEAFF.

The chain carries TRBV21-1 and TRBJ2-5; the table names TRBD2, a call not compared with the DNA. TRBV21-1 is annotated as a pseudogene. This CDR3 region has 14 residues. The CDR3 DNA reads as TGTGCCAGCAGCAACTCGCGAAAACAAGAGACCCAGTACTTC. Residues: CASSNSRKQETQYF.

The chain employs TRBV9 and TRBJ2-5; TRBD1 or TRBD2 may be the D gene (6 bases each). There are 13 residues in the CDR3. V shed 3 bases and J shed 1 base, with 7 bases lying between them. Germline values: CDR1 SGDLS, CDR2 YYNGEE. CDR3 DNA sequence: TGTGCCAGCAGCGAGGGGGGCCAAGAGACCCAGTACTTC. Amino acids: CASSEGGQETQYF.

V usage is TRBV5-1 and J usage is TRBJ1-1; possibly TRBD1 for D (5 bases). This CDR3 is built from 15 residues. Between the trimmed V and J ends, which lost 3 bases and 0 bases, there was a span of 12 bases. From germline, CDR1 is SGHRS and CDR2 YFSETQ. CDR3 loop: CASSYKTDMNTEAFF. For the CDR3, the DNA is TGCGCCAGCAGCTACAAGACAGACATGAACACTGAAGCTTTCTTT. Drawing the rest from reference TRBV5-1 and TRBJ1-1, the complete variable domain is KAGVTQTPRYLIKTRGQQVTLSCSPISGHRSVSWYQQTPGQGLQFLFEYFSETQRNKGNFPGRFSGRQFSNSRSEMNVSTLELGDSALYLCASSYKTDMNTEAFFGQGTRLTVV.